The TCR beta chain under discussion was sequenced for a study of cytomegalovirus exposure and HLA in healthy donors. This clone was detected only once. Its antigen is unknown. Assay: immunoSEQ multiplex PCR; the TCRdb copy retains only in-frame clones and omits some. Of over 100,000 clones in the sample, roughly 88% were seen once. General observations from the study: Some TCR beta chains (approximately 180 of them) were listed as cytomegalovirus-associated.

Input material: PBMCs. The sequence came from a woman aged 18-29 years in good health and CMV-seropositive.

DNA of the CDR3: TGTGCCAGCAGCCCCCGAGCGGGAGTGGAGGAGCAGTTCTTC. It translates to CASSPRAGVEEQFF. The chain combines TRBV7-8 with TRBJ2-1; 8 bases line up with TRBD2. The CDR3 is 14 residues long. V lost 5 bases, J lost 10 bases, and 10 bases stayed unmatched. Germline V gene sequence: CDR1 SGHVS, CDR2 FQNEAQ.